Below are 5 T cell receptor beta chains sequenced from a single sample in a study of shared clonotypes between healthy human individuals. Produced via immunoSEQ multiplex PCR; TCRdb's table is partial and in-frame only. The sample contains about 1,800,000 clones, about 95% of which appear only once. Positive CCR7 selection of CD45RO-negative cells yielded the naive CD8 cells, and terminally differentiated effector memory CD45RA+ cells were excluded. Sequenced material: naive CD8+ T cells sorted from blood. Every receptor here comes from a man younger than 35 in good health.

The rearrangement joins TRBV7-9 to TRBJ2-7; a weak D match, TRBD2 (6 bases). The CDR3 is made up of 14 amino acids. Germline loops: CDR1 SEHNR, CDR2 FQNEAQ (reference sequence). The V and J ends lost 5 bases and 5 bases respectively, with 16 bases between them. CDR3 region: CASSPRLGGNEQYF. CDR3 in DNA: TGTGCCAGCAGCCCACGACTAGGAGGGAACGAGCAGTACTTC. The variable domain in full, completed from reference TRBV7-9 and TRBJ2-7, reads DTGVSQNPRHKITKRGQNVTFRCDPISEHNRLYWYRQTLGQGPEFLTYFQNEAQLEKSRLLSDRFSAERPKGSFSTLEIQRTEQGDSAMYLCASSPRLGGNEQYFGPGTRLTVT.

For this clone: Other DNA sequences in this sample translate to the same CDR3. The chain has TRBV28 and TRBJ2-3; maybe TRBD1 (5 bases). This CDR3 has 15 amino acids. The V gene lost 3 bases and the J gene lost 3 bases, with 13 bases spanning the gap. Germline loops: CDR1 MDHEN, CDR2 SYDVKM. CDR3 DNA sequence: TGTGCCAGCAGTTTTATGGGGCAGGGAACAGATACGCAGTATTTT. This codes for CASSFMGQGTDTQYF.

The CDR3 bases are TGTGCCAGCGTGGGAGGCAGGAATGAGCAGTTCTTC. Translated, it gives CASVGGRNEQFF. The V gene is TRBV6-5, the J gene TRBJ2-1; D perhaps matches TRBD2 (6 bases). Germline values: CDR1 MNHEY, CDR2 SVGAGI. This CDR3 region has 12 residues. Trimming left V 8 bases short and J 7 bases short, with 12 bases between.

This rearrangement joins TRBV27 to TRBJ1-4; TRBD1 might be the D (5 bases). The V gene's germline CDR1 is MNHEY and CDR2 SMNVEV (reference sequence). V dropped 9 bases and J dropped 10 bases, with 21 bases sitting between them. CDR3 length: 14 amino acids. The CDR3 DNA reads as TGTGCCAGTCCCCGGGGGAGGGTGAGGAGAAAACTGTTTTTT. This gives the protein CASPRGRVRRKLFF.

This clone was picked up one time. The chain carries TRBV6-5 and TRBJ2-2, with D hard to call. V was cut by 4 bases and J by 3 bases, with 15 bases left in between. Germline CDR1 and CDR2: MNHEY and SVGAGI. This CDR3 comprises 16 residues. CDR3 bases: TGTGCCAGCAGTTTCGAGCTGCAGACCGACACCGGGGAGCTGTTTTTT. Its protein product is CASSFELQTDTGELFF.